Presented here are 13 T cell receptor beta chains from one specimen sequenced in a study of shared clonotypes between healthy human individuals. Repertoires were generated with immunoSEQ multiplex PCR, while TCRdb's copy carries only in-frame clones and drops some. The table includes 2 million to 2.5 million clones, about 94% detected once. Sequencing was carried out using naive CD4+ T cells sorted from blood. Indicated subset: CD45RA+ positively selected. The receptors were sampled from a young man in good health.

The chain has TRBV11-1 and TRBJ2-7, with TRBD1 as a possible D gene (5 bases). The V gene's germline CDR1 is SGHAT and CDR2 FQDESV (reference sequence). The CDR3 has 14 amino acids. V lost 3 bases and J 6 bases, leaving 15 bases between the germline ends. The CDR3 DNA reads as TGTGCCAGCAGCTTGGGTTCCAGGGTCAGCGAGCAGTACTTC. Residues: CASSLGSRVSEQYF.

The V call is TRBV18, the J call TRBJ1-5; no clear D. V dropped 6 bases and J dropped 7 bases, with 13 bases sitting between them. The CDR3 length is 13 residues. The germline V gene encodes CDR1 KGHSH and CDR2 LQKENI. The CDR3 DNA is TGTGCCAGCTCTCAAGACCTCCAGCAGCCCCAGCATTTT. Residues: CASSQDLQQPQHF.

V and J are TRBV7-2 and TRBJ1-2, with D unresolved. The CDR3 is 14 amino acids. CDR1 is SGHTA and CDR2 is FQGNSA in the germline V gene. V lost 2 bases, J lost 0 bases, and 7 bases lay in between. The CDR3 nucleotides are TGTGCCAGCAGCTTAATTCTCACTAACTATGGCTACACCTTC. It yields the protein CASSLILTNYGYTF.

The CDR3, as DNA: TGTGCCAGCAGTTTATATACGGGAGTCCATGGCTACACCTTC. Translating gives CASSLYTGVHGYTF. The chain employs TRBV5-8 and TRBJ1-2; D unclear. V was shortened by 5 bases and J by 6 bases, with 17 bases between the two germline ends. CDR1 is SGHTS and CDR2 is YDEGEE in the germline V gene. There are 14 residues in the CDR3.

V and J are TRBV6-5 and TRBJ1-6; D not certain. The V gene's germline CDR1 is MNHEY and CDR2 SVGAGI. The V gene lost 6 bases and the J gene lost 3 bases, with 9 bases spanning the gap. CDR3 length equals 14 residues. The CDR3 protein is CASRQEDYNSPLHF. The CDR3 coding sequence is TGTGCCAGCAGGCAGGAGGACTATAATTCACCCCTCCACTTT.

This chain connects TRBV9 to TRBJ2-5, with D unclear. The CDR3 consists of 14 residues. V was cut by 0 bases and J by 5 bases, with 11 bases left in between. The germline V gene encodes CDR1 SGDLS and CDR2 YYNGEE. CDR3 sequence (DNA): TGTGCCAGCAGCGTAGGGTCCAGCGAGGAGACCCAGTACTTC. Protein product: CASSVGSSEETQYF.

The genes are TRBV29-1 and TRBJ1-1; no firm D call. V dropped 7 bases and J dropped 7 bases, with 13 bases sitting between them. Germline V lookup: CDR1 SQVTM, CDR2 ANQGSEA. The CDR3 is 11 residues long. As DNA, the CDR3 is TGCAGCGGGAGACATTCGGGTGAAGCTTTCTTT. Protein product: CSGRHSGEAFF.

With respect to this clone: The identical CDR3 is also encoded by other nucleotide sequences in the sample. The gene calls are TRBV30 and TRBJ1-6, with D maybe TRBD1 (6 bases). From germline, CDR1 is GTSNPN and CDR2 SVGIG (reference sequence). CDR3 length: 15 amino acids. Trimming removed 0 bases from V and 5 bases from J, with 11 bases in between. The CDR3 protein is CAWSVLDRDNSPLHF. CDR3 DNA sequence: TGTGCCTGGAGTGTACTGGACAGAGATAATTCACCCCTCCACTTT.

The V gene is TRBV29-1, the J gene TRBJ1-1; a possible D gene is TRBD1 (5 bases). CDR1 and CDR2 from the germline V gene are SQVTM and ANQGSEA. The CDR3 extends over 14 amino acids. Trimming took 3 bases from V and 4 from J, leaving 15 bases between them. The CDR3 reads CSVEFLRDRTEAFF. CDR3 bases: TGCAGCGTTGAGTTCCTCCGGGACCGCACTGAAGCTTTCTTT.

The CDR3, as DNA: TGCGCCAGCAGCGGGGGACTAGCGCAGGGCACCGGGGAGCTGTTTTTT. This gives the protein CASSGGLAQGTGELFF. The rearrangement links TRBV5-1 to TRBJ2-2; TRBD2 aligns across 10 bases. The CDR3 length is 16 residues. J lost 4 bases, V lost 4 bases, and 7 bases had no gene match. Germline V CDR1 and CDR2: SGHRS, YFSETQ.

As for this clone: This sample includes further DNA sequences coding for the same CDR3. The CDR3 reads CASSERSTDTQYF. The CDR3 DNA reads as TGTGCCAGCAGTGAAAGGTCCACAGATACGCAGTATTTT. The chain is built from TRBV2 and TRBJ2-3; no definite D call. This CDR3 is built from 13 residues. Germline lookup yields CDR1 SNHLY and CDR2 FYNNEI. V was cut by 2 bases and J by 2 bases, with 5 bases left in between. The full variable domain, in which reference TRBV2 and TRBJ2-3 provide the parts outside the CDR3, is EPEVTQTPSHQVTQMGQEVILRCVPISNHLYFYWYRQILGQKVEFLVSFYNNEISEKSEIFDDQFSVERPDGSNFTLKIRSTKLEDSAMYFCASSERSTDTQYFGPGTRLTVL.

For this clone: A much larger clone is a single base away; this may be a read error. Other DNA sequences in this specimen translate into the identical CDR3. Here the CDR3 reads CASSFTGGSYEQYF. DNA for the CDR3: TGCGCCAGCAGCTTTACAGGGGGCTCCTACGAGCAGTACTTC. The chain has TRBV5-1 and TRBJ2-7, with 8 bases aligning to TRBD1. Germline CDR1 reads SGHRS; CDR2 reads YFSETQ. Trimming took 2 bases from V and 0 from J; bases not matched to a gene: 1. This CDR3 spans 14 amino acids.

This sequence joins TRBV25-1 and TRBJ2-7; 7 bases map to TRBD1. The CDR3 is made up of 13 amino acids. Germline assignment: CDR1 MGHDK and CDR2 SYGVNS. J lost 5 bases, V lost 5 bases, and 6 bases had no gene match. CDR3 protein: CASSIQGPDEQYF. Here the CDR3 DNA reads TGTGCCAGCAGTATACAGGGGCCCGACGAGCAGTACTTC.